These 4 T cell receptor beta chains were sequenced from one sample in a study of cytomegalovirus exposure and HLA in healthy donors. The PCR ran on 60 Vbeta and 13 Jbeta primers. This table comes from immunoSEQ multiplex PCR, and its TCRdb copy is limited to in-frame clones, with some not included. Here the sample spans about 80,000 clones, around 85% being singletons. Sequencing was done on a sample of PBMCs. These receptor sequences come from a human donor in good health.

This clone was seen a handful of times. This chain's CDR3 is CASKEASEISYEQYF. CDR3 coding DNA: TGTGCCAGCAAGGAGGCATCTGAAATCTCCTACGAGCAGTACTTC. This rearrangement joins TRBV6-8 to TRBJ2-7; perhaps TRBD2 as D (5 bases). Germline V gives CDR1 MNHGY, CDR2 SAAAGT. This CDR3 is built from 15 residues. V was pared by 7 bases and J by 0 bases, with 16 bases between.

The chain couples TRBV6-5 to TRBJ1-3, with 7 bases that match TRBD1. The trim removed 4 bases at V and 6 bases at J, leaving 9 bases unmatched. Germline V lookup: CDR1 MNHEY, CDR2 SVGAGI. This CDR3 has 15 amino acids. CDR3 sequence: CASSFANRGTNTIYF. In DNA form, the CDR3 reads TGTGCCAGCAGTTTCGCGAACAGGGGAACAAACACCATATATTTT.

The rearrangement links TRBV5-4 to TRBJ2-5, with TRBD2 matching 11 bases. The V segment lost 4 bases and the J segment 2 bases; nucleotides outside the gene matches: 4. CDR1 and CDR2 (germline): SGHNT, YYREEE (reference sequence). The CDR3 loop spans 15 amino acids. DNA of the CDR3: TGTGCCAGCAGCCGGGGACTAGCGGTTCAAGAGACCCAGTACTTC. Translation: CASSRGLAVQETQYF. The whole variable domain, filled in from reference TRBV5-4 and TRBJ2-5, reads ETGVTQSPTHLIKTRGQQVTLRCSSQSGHNTVSWYQQALGQGPQFIFQYYREEENGRGNFPPRFSGLQFPNYSSELNVNALELDDSALYLCASSRGLAVQETQYFGPGTRLLVL.

The rearrangement joins TRBV5-1 to TRBJ1-2; D is undetermined. V was cut by 4 bases and J by 3 bases, with 13 bases left in between. The CDR3 extends over 14 amino acids. CDR1 is SGHRS and CDR2 is YFSETQ in the germline V gene. CDR3 amino acids: CASSLSRGDYGYTF. CDR3 bases: TGCGCCAGCAGCCTTAGTCGGGGTGACTATGGCTACACCTTC.